The rows below give T cell receptor beta chains drawn from one sample of a study of blood T cell repertoires in COVID-19. Measured with immunoSEQ multiplex PCR; TCRdb has only the in-frame clones, and not every one. This sample yields hundreds of thousands of clones, of which about four fifths are seen a single time; 2.5% to 3% belongs to the top ten. The sample comprised peripheral blood. Every receptor here comes from a woman in her forties with active or convalescent COVID-19. Each CDR3 is given without its conserved first and last residue. Clone size, where shown, is once, few, many, or a class for clones that have expanded.

j_gene	abundance	v_gene	len	CDR3aa
TRBJ2-5	once	TRBV5-1	15	ASSLATGGGYQETQY
TRBJ1-1	.	TRBV6-5	13	ASRWRAPGDTEAF
TRBJ2-1	.	TRBV4-3	11	ASSPRRGNEQF
TRBJ1-2	.	TRBV4-2	13	ASSQDVASAYGYT
TRBJ1-2	.	TRBV5-1	15	ASSLGPSDSSGYGYT
TRBJ2-1	.	TRBV20-1	14	SASEWGLDSRNEQF
TRBJ2-5	.	TRBV6-2/TRBV6-3	11	ASSYRRRETQY
TRBJ2-1	once	TRBV29-1	11	SVEGTEANEQF
TRBJ1-1	.	TRBV11-2	14	ASSGRTGGGGTEAF
TRBJ1-1	.	TRBV11-2	11	ASSLRSNTEAF
TRBJ1-1	.	TRBV24-1	13	ATSEHTGGTAEAF
TRBJ2-7	.	TRBV27	15	ASSFSLLGGGAYEQY
TRBJ2-1	.	TRBV2	11	ASSQRQVHEQF
TRBJ1-2	few	TRBV10-3	13	AISESWYILSGYT
TRBJ1-2	.	TRBV30	11	AWSVRGAEGYT
TRBJ2-3	.	TRBV5-1	15	ASSPGLADPRTDTQY
TRBJ1-1	few	TRBV29-1	10	SVEAGGREAF